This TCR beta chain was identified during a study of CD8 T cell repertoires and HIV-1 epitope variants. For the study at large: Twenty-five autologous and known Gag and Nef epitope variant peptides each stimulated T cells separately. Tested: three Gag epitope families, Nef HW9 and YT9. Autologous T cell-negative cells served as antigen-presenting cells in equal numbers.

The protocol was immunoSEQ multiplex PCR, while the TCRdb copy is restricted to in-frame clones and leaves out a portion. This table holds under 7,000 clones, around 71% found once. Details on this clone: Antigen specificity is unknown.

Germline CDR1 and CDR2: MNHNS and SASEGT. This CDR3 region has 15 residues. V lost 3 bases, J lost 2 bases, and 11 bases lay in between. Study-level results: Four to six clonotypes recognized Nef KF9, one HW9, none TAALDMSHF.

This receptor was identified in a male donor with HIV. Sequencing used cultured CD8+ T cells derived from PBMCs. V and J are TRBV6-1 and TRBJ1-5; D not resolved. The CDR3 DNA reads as TGTGCCAGCAGTGAGAACCCTCAGGGCAATCAGCCCCAGCATTTT. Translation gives CASSENPQGNQPQHF.